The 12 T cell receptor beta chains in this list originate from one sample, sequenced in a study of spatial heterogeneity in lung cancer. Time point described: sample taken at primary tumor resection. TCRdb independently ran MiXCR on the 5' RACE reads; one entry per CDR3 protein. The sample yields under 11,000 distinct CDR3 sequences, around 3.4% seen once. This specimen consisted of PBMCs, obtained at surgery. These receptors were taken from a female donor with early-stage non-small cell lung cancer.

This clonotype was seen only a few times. The CDR3, as DNA: TGCAGTGCCAAGACAGGGGCGGCAGATACGCAGTATTTT. This gives the protein CSAKTGAADTQYF. V is TRBV20-1 and J is TRBJ2-3; 8 nucleotides agree with TRBD1. V was clipped by 6 bases and J by 4 bases; unmatched bases: 6. The CDR3 totals 13 residues. Per germline, CDR1 DFQATT and CDR2 SNEGSKA (reference sequence).

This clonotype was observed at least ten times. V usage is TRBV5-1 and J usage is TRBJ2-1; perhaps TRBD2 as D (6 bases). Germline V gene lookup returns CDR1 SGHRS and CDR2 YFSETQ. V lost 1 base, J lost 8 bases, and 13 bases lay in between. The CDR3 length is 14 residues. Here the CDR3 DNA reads TGCGCCAGCAGCTTGATGGAGGGATCGGATGAGCAGTTCTTC. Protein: CASSLMEGSDEQFF.

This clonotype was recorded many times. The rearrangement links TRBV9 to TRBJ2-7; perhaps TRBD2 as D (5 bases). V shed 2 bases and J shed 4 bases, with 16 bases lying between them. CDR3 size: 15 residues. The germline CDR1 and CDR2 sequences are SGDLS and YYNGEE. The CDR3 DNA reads TGTGCCAGCAGCGTCGACTATACGATGGGGTACGAGCAGTACTTC. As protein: CASSVDYTMGYEQYF.

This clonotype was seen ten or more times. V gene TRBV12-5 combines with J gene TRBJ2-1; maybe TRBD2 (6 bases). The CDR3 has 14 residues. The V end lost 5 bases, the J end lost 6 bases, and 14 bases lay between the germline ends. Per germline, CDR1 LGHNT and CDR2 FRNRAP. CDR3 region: CASGLGLPPNEQFF. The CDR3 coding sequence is TGTGCTAGTGGTCTCGGACTACCCCCCAATGAGCAGTTCTTC.

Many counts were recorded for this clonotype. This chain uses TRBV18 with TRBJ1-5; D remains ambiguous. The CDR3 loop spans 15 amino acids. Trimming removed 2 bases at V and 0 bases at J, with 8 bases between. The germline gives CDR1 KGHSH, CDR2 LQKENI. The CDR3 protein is CASSPIGDSNQPQHF. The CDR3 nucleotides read TGTGCCAGCTCACCAATCGGGGATAGCAATCAGCCCCAGCATTTT.

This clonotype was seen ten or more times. The CDR3 is CASSLAPRGFDGNEQFF. The DNA of the CDR3 is TGTGCCAGCAGCTTAGCCCCGCGGGGGTTCGACGGGAATGAGCAGTTCTTC. This sequence joins TRBV7-2 and TRBJ2-1, with 7 bases fitting TRBD2. Germline CDR1 and CDR2: SGHTA and FQGNSA. The V and J ends lost 0 bases and 7 bases, in that order; junction bases with no gene match: 12. The CDR3 is made up of 17 amino acids. Full variable domain (rest looked up from reference TRBV7-2 and TRBJ2-1): GAGVSQSPSNKVTEKGKDVELRCDPISGHTALYWYRQSLGQGLEFLIYFQGNSAPDKSGLPSDRFSAERTGGSVSTLTIQRTQQEDSAVYLCASSLAPRGFDGNEQFFGPGTRLTVL.

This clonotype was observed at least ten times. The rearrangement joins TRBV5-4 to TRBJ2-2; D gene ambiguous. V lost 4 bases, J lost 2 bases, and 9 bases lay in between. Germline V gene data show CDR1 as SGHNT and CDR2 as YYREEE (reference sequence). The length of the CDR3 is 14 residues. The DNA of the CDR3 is TGTGCCAGCAGCCGTACGGGTAACACCGGGGAGCTGTTTTTT. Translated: CASSRTGNTGELFF.

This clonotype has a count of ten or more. CDR3 amino acids: CASSLGPQEGEKLFF. CDR3 nucleotide sequence: TGCGCCAGCAGCTTGGGGCCCCAGGAAGGTGAAAAACTGTTTTTT. The V gene is TRBV5-1, the J gene TRBJ1-4; D unresolved. The CDR3 totals 15 residues. CDR1 is SGHRS, CDR2 YFSETQ, per germline. Trimming cost V 0 bases and J 7 bases, with 13 bases left between them.

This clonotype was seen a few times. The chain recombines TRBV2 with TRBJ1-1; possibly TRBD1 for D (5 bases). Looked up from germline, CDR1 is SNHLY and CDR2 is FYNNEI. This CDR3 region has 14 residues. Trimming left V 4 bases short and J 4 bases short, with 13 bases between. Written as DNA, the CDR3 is TGTGCCAGCAGTGGGCGGGGGTTAGGCACTGAAGCTTTCTTT. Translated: CASSGRGLGTEAFF.

Here the CDR3 reads CASSLDALGQRNSPLHF. The CDR3 nucleotides are TGCGCCAGCAGCTTGGACGCCCTTGGGCAAAGGAATTCACCCCTCCACTTT. The chain has TRBV5-1 and TRBJ1-6; D uncertain. V lost 0 bases, J lost 7 bases, and 17 bases lay in between. The CDR3 length is 17 residues. Germline CDR1 is SGHRS and CDR2 is YFSETQ. The whole variable domain, remainder taken from reference TRBV5-1 and TRBJ1-6, is KAGVTQTPRYLIKTRGQQVTLSCSPISGHRSVSWYQQTPGQGLQFLFEYFSETQRNKGNFPGRFSGRQFSNSRSEMNVSTLELGDSALYLCASSLDALGQRNSPLHFGNGTRLTVT.

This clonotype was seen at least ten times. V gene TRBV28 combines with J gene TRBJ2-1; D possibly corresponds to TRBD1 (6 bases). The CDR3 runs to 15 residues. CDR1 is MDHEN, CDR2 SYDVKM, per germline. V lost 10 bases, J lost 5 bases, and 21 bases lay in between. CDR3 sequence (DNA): TGTGCCACCACGACCGAGGACAGATTGGACAATGAGCAGTTCTTC. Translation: CATTTEDRLDNEQFF. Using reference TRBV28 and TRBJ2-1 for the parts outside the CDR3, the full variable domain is DVKVTQSSRYLVKRTGEKVFLECVQDMDHENMFWYRQDPGLGLRLIYFSYDVKMKEKGDIPEGYSVSREKKERFSLILESASTNQTSMYLCATTTEDRLDNEQFFGPGTRLTVL.

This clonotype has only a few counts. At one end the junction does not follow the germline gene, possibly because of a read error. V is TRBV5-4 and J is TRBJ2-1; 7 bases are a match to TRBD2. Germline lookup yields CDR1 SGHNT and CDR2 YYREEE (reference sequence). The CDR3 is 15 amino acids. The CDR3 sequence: CASRLDPRGDNEQFF. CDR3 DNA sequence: TGTGCCAGCAGGTTGGACCCCCGGGGGGACAATGAGCAGTTCTTC. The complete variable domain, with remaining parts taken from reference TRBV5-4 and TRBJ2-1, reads ETGVTQSPTHLIKTRGQQVTLRCSSQSGHNTVSWYQQALGQGPQFIFQYYREEENGRGNFPPRFSGLQFPNYSSELNVNALELDDSALYLCASRLDPRGDNEQFFGPGTRLTVL.